This T cell receptor beta chain appears in the sequencing data of a study of shared clonotypes between healthy human individuals. On the study more broadly: A donor's plate count was three for CD4 naive and three for CD4 memory; CD8 naive had two and CD8 memory one.

A note on this clone: The antigen is undetermined.

The CDR3 is 13 amino acids. Germline CDR1 and CDR2: SGHRS and YFSETQ. J was trimmed by 6 bases and V by 3 bases; bases with no gene match: 5. Sequencing used immunoSEQ multiplex PCR; TCRdb keeps in-frame clones, though not all of them. Of approximately 980,000 clones listed, around 80% are singletons. Study-level findings and limits: The low donor count limited represented genetic and exposure-history diversity. Generation of non-shared clonotypes was less probable than generation of clonotypes shared by all four donors. Shared clonotypes: approximately 4.5% naive CD4, 3.5% to 4% naive CD8, over 2% memory CD4, 0.4% memory CD8.

This TCR was recovered from a man between 18 and 29 years old in good health. Sequenced sample: memory CD4+ T cells sorted from blood. Described subset: CD45RA-negative fraction. V gene TRBV5-1 combines with J gene TRBJ1-1; 7 bases map to TRBD1. DNA of the CDR3: TGCGCCAGCAGCTCCTTAACAGGGGCTGAAGCTTTCTTT. Its translation is CASSSLTGAEAFF.